These 8 T cell receptor beta chains share one sample of origin, sequenced in a study of blood T cell repertoires in COVID-19. Sequencing used immunoSEQ multiplex PCR; TCRdb keeps in-frame clones, though not all of them. The sample carries some 250,000 clones, under 85% recorded once. The sample consisted of peripheral blood. The receptors come from a man aged 30-40 years who had recovered from COVID-19.

The rearrangement joins TRBV7-9 to TRBJ2-1; 8 nucleotides line up with TRBD2. The trim removed 4 bases at V and 5 bases at J, leaving 7 bases unmatched. Germline values: CDR1 SEHNR, CDR2 FQNEAQ (reference sequence). This CDR3 is 15 amino acids long. In DNA, the CDR3 is TGTGCCAGCAGCTGGACTAGCCTTAAGAACAATGAGCAGTTCTTC. It encodes CASSWTSLKNNEQFF.

The chain recombines TRBV28 with TRBJ1-2, with D perhaps matching TRBD1 (5 bases). Germline CDR1 MDHEN, CDR2 SYDVKM. V was shortened by 6 bases and J by 8 bases, with 13 bases between the two germline ends. The CDR3 extends over 12 amino acids. The CDR3 nucleotides are TGTGCCAGCAGCGGGGGACTACAGGGCTACACCTTC. Its translation is CASSGGLQGYTF.

The chain links TRBV2 to TRBJ1-1; tentatively, D is TRBD1 (6 bases). This CDR3 spans 12 amino acids. Germline V gives CDR1 SNHLY, CDR2 FYNNEI. Trimming removed 7 bases at V and 4 bases at J, with 10 bases between. Here the CDR3 DNA reads TGTGCCAGCAACAGGGAGTTCACTGAAGCTTTCTTT. Translation: CASNREFTEAFF.

The V and J genes are TRBV14 and TRBJ2-5; perhaps TRBD1 as D (6 bases). Germline CDR1 SGHDN, CDR2 FVKESK. V lost 4 bases, J lost 2 bases, and 20 bases lay in between. This CDR3 is 17 amino acids long. The CDR3 reads CASSPFVGAHSQETQYF. In DNA form, the CDR3 reads TGTGCCAGCAGCCCCTTCGTGGGGGCGCATTCTCAAGAGACCCAGTACTTC.

This chain links TRBV28 with TRBJ2-7; TRBD2 matches at 12 bases. J was trimmed by 6 bases and V by 3 bases; bases with no gene match: 9. The CDR3 has 16 residues. Germline V CDR1 and CDR2: MDHEN, SYDVKM. The CDR3 region is CASSFKLAGGQSEQYV. The DNA for the CDR3 is TGTGCCAGCAGTTTTAAGCTAGCGGGGGGGCAGAGCGAGCAGTACGTC.

As to this clone: The identical CDR3 is also encoded by other nucleotide sequences in the sample. The gene calls are TRBV28 and TRBJ2-1; TRBD2 aligns across 7 bases. The CDR3 has 13 residues. Germline-derived CDR1 and CDR2 are MDHEN and SYDVKM. V lost 6 bases to trimming and J lost 4 bases; unmatched junction nucleotides: 3. CDR3 in amino acids: CASSPGGYNEQFF. The CDR3 DNA reads as TGTGCCAGCAGCCCGGGGGGATACAATGAGCAGTTCTTC.

This clone was seen just once. The rearrangement uses TRBV7-2 and TRBJ1-2; tentatively, D is TRBD1 (6 bases). Per germline, CDR1 SGHTA and CDR2 FQGNSA. The CDR3 length is 15 residues. Deletions cut 5 bases from V and 5 bases from J, with 18 bases between. The CDR3 is CASSPQTGTNYGYTF. CDR3 coding DNA: TGTGCCAGCAGCCCACAAACCGGGACAAATTATGGCTACACCTTC.

The table lists this clone with a count of one. The chain employs TRBV15 and TRBJ1-3; D gene uncertain. The CDR3 is 15 amino acids. Germline lookup yields CDR1 LNHNV and CDR2 YYDKDF (reference sequence). The V gene lost 0 bases and the J gene lost 2 bases, with 8 bases spanning the gap. CDR3 bases: TGTGCCACCAGCAGAGATCCGACTCCTGGAAACACCATATATTTT. Protein: CATSRDPTPGNTIYF.